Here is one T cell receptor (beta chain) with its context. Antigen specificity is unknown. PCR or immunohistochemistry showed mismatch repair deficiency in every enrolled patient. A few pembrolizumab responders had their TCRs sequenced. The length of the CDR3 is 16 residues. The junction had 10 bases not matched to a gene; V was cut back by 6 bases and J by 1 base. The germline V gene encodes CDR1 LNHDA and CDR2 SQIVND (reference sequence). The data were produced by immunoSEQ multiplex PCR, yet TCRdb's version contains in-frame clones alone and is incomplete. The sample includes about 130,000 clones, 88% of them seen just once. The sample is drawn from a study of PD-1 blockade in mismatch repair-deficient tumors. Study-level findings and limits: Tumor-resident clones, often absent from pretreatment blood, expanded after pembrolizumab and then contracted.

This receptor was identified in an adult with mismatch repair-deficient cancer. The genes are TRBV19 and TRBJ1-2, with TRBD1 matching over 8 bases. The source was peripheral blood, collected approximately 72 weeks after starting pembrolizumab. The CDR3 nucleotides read TGTGCCAGTAGCCGTCGGGACAGGCCGAATAACTATGGCTACACCTTC. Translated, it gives CASSRRDRPNNYGYTF.